A selection of T cell receptor beta chains follows, all from one sample in a study of T cell changes during pregnancy in multiple sclerosis. Measured with immunoSEQ multiplex PCR; TCRdb has only the in-frame clones, and not every one. The data contain 70,000 to 100,000 clones, 90% to 95% of them seen just once; the ten biggest clones take up less than 1.5%. The sample was peripheral blood, taken in the third trimester of pregnancy. The receptors were gathered from a female donor in good health, enrolled as a control in a pregnancy study. The CDR3 runs from the conserved cysteine through the conserved F or W. A D gene is named only where the DNA matches it firmly. Where a row states a size, it is once, few, many or the class of an expanded clone; other rows omit it.

.	TRBV27	TRBJ1-5	.	TGTGCCAGCAGTCCCCTCGCCCTGGAGAATCAGCCCCAGCATTTT	CASSPLALENQPQHF
TRBD2	TRBV5-5	TRBJ2-7	.	TGTGCCAGCAGCCCCGGGACTAGCGGATTCTACGAGCAGTACTTC	CASSPGTSGFYEQYF
TRBD2	TRBV7-9	TRBJ2-5	once	TGTGCCAGCAGCTTGAGACTAGCGGATCAAGAGACCCAGTACTTC	CASSLRLADQETQYF
TRBD2	TRBV27	TRBJ2-3	.	TGTGCCAGCAGAACCCGAGGAACTAGCGGGAGGAGTTGGACAGATACGCAGTATTTT	CASRTRGTSGRSWTDTQYF
TRBD1	TRBV7-2	TRBJ2-7	.	TGTGCCAGCAGCTTCCGGGACAGGGAGTTAAGCGAGCAGTACTTC	CASSFRDRELSEQYF
TRBD2	TRBV6-6	TRBJ2-1	.	TGTGCCAGCAGTCGTGGACTAGCGAACAATGAGCAGTTCTTC	CASSRGLANNEQFF
.	TRBV19	TRBJ1-5	once	TGTGCCAGTAGTATGGTCCGGGAGTTGGGGAGGAGCAATCAGCCCCAGCATTTT	CASSMVRELGRSNQPQHF
TRBD2	TRBV7-2	TRBJ2-5	.	TGTGCCAGCAGCTTAGGTTGGCTAGCGGGACGAATGAGCCAAGAGACCCAGTACTTC	CASSLGWLAGRMSQETQYF
.	TRBV27	TRBJ1-2	.	TGTGCCAGCAGGCCCATGGGGGGGTCGGATGGCTACACCTTC	CASRPMGGSDGYTF
.	TRBV19	TRBJ1-1	.	TGTGCCAGTAGTCCCCGGGGAGGTCGCGCTGAAGCTTTCTTT	CASSPRGGRAEAFF
.	TRBV6-4	TRBJ1-1	.	TGTGCCAGCAGTCCCCGTCCAGGGACTGAAGCTTTCTTT	CASSPRPGTEAFF
TRBD1	TRBV28	TRBJ2-6	.	TGTGCCAGCAGAGGACGACAGGGGGTGACTGGGGCCAACGTCCTGACTTTC	CASRGRQGVTGANVLTF
TRBD2	TRBV13	TRBJ2-5	.	TGTGCCAGCAGCTTGAGAGCGGGAGCTTTCGAGACCCAGTACTTC	CASSLRAGAFETQYF
.	TRBV5-6	TRBJ2-5	.	TGTGCCAGCAGCCGGGACTCCGACCGAAAAGAGACCCAGTACTTC	CASSRDSDRKETQYF
TRBD1	TRBV2	TRBJ2-7	.	TGTGCCAGCACACCCGACAGGGGGTCCTACGAGCAGTACTTC	CASTPDRGSYEQYF
TRBD1	TRBV5-1	TRBJ1-1	.	TGCGCCAGCAGCTTAGGGAACAGGGGGCTTTTGAACACTGAAGCTTTCTTT	CASSLGNRGLLNTEAFF
.	TRBV7-9	TRBJ2-7	.	TGTGCCAGCGGAGTGGACAGCAGCTCCTACGAGCAGTACTTC	CASGVDSSSYEQYF
.	TRBV28	TRBJ2-6	.	TGTGCCAGCAGTTCAGAGGCGTCATCGTCTGGGGCCAACGTCCTGACTTTC	CASSSEASSSGANVLTF
TRBD2	TRBV5-1	TRBJ2-3	.	TGCGCCAGCAGCACCACCTTAGCGGGCCTCAACACAGATACGCAGTATTTT	CASSTTLAGLNTDTQYF
TRBD1	TRBV16	TRBJ2-1	once	TGTGCCAGCAGTAAATACAGGGGGTCTGTTAATGAGCAGTTCTTC	CASSKYRGSVNEQFF
.	TRBV6-4	TRBJ1-3	.	TGTGCCAGCAGTACAGGGTACGAAAACACCATATATTTT	CASSTGYENTIYF
.	TRBV27	TRBJ1-5	.	TGTGCCGTCGGAGAAGGAAGCAATCAGCCCCAGCATTTT	CAVGEGSNQPQHF
.	TRBV7-9	TRBJ1-4	.	TGTGCCAGCAGCCTTAGGGCGGGGGGTAATGAAAAACTGTTTTTT	CASSLRAGGNEKLFF
.	TRBV7-9	TRBJ2-7	.	TGTGCCAGCAGCTCTTATTCGGGCCCCAGGGCCTACGAGCAGTACTTC	CASSSYSGPRAYEQYF
TRBD1	TRBV6-1	TRBJ2-5	.	TGTGCCAGCAGTGAAGCGAGATCCCGGGACAGTGCCCGGGGGACCCAGTACTTC	CASSEARSRDSARGTQYF
.	TRBV5-8	TRBJ2-5	once	TGTGCCAGCAACAGGGTAGGGTGGGAGACCCAGTACTTC	CASNRVGWETQYF
.	TRBV10-3	TRBJ2-1	.	TGTGCCATCAGTGAGTCAGGAGGGGGCAGTGAGCAGTTCTTC	CAISESGGGSEQFF
TRBD2	TRBV4-2	TRBJ2-3	.	TGTGCCAGCAGCCCGGGACTAGCGGAAACAGATACGCAGTATTTT	CASSPGLAETDTQYF
TRBD1	TRBV5-1	TRBJ2-2	few	TGCGCCAGCGGACAGGGGGGGAACGGGGAGCTGTTTTTT	CASGQGGNGELFF
TRBD1	TRBV28	TRBJ2-7	.	TGTGCCAGCAGTTCCGGACAGGACTCCTACGAGCAGTACTTC	CASSSGQDSYEQYF
TRBD1	TRBV18	TRBJ1-5	.	TGTGCCAGCTCCCAAACAGGGGATAGCAATCAGCCCCAGCATTTT	CASSQTGDSNQPQHF